These T cell receptor beta chains were read from a single sample in a study of beta chain features in type 1 diabetes. Clones were sequenced by immunoSEQ multiplex PCR, and TCRdb holds only the in-frame ones, with some missing. The table records under 250,000 clones, roughly 30% of them present only once. Sequenced material: central memory CD4+ T cells from blood. All receptors derive from a man between 25 and 39 years old in good health. Each CDR3 is given with its conserved first and last residue. A D gene is named only where the DNA matches it firmly. Clone sizes are given selectively: once, few, many, or a class where the clone is expanded.

V	J	size	D	DNA	CDR3
TRBV6-5	TRBJ1-2	NA	NA	TGTGCCACAAAGAGTTTCAACTATGGCTACACCTTC	CATKSFNYGYTF
TRBV5-1	TRBJ2-3	NA	TRBD2	TGCGCCAGTACCAGGGCGGGAGGGCCGTCAGATACGCAGTATTTT	CASTRAGGPSDTQYF
TRBV4-3	TRBJ2-7	NA	NA	TGCGCCAGCAGCCAAGACAGGTTCTCCTACGAGCAGTACTTC	CASSQDRFSYEQYF
TRBV19	TRBJ2-5	many	TRBD1	TGTGCCAGTAGTCCCCCGGGACAGCAAGAGACCCAGTACTTC	CASSPPGQQETQYF
TRBV5-5	TRBJ2-3	few	TRBD2	TGTGCCAGCAGACTCCTAGCGGGGGGGCTCGGAGATACGCAGTATTTT	CASRLLAGGLGDTQYF
TRBV7-2	TRBJ1-5	NA	TRBD1	TGTGCCAGCAGCAAGGACAGGGGCGGTATACAGCCCCAGCATTTT	CASSKDRGGIQPQHF
TRBV10-2	TRBJ2-6	few	NA	TGCGCCAGCAGCGACTCTGGGGCCAACGTCCTGACTTTC	CASSDSGANVLTF
TRBV7-8	TRBJ2-5	few	NA	TGTGCCAGCACCCGGGAAGCTGGGACCCAGTACTTC	CASTREAGTQYF
TRBV29-1	TRBJ1-5	NA	NA	TGCAGCGTCCTCCCAGGGTTCAATCAGCCCCAGCATTTT	CSVLPGFNQPQHF
TRBV7-2	TRBJ1-2	NA	TRBD1	TGTGCCAGCACCGGAGTGCAGGGGGCGGGCTATGGCTACACCTTC	CASTGVQGAGYGYTF
TRBV7-9	TRBJ2-4	NA	NA	TGTGCCAGCAGCTTACAGGGATGGGACATTCAGTACTTC	CASSLQGWDIQYF
TRBV30	TRBJ1-5	NA	NA	TGTGCCTGGAGCGGGACGACGAAGGGGCAGCCCCAGCATTTT	CAWSGTTKGQPQHF
TRBV5-6	TRBJ2-5	once	NA	TGTGCCAGCAGCCCGCTGACTATCCAAGAGACCCAGTACTTC	CASSPLTIQETQYF
TRBV7-2	TRBJ1-6	NA	TRBD1	TGTGCCAGCAGGTCTCCGGGACAGGGGAATTCACCCCTCCACTTT	CASRSPGQGNSPLHF
TRBV6-5	TRBJ2-1	NA	NA	TGTGCCAGCAGTTCCCGACCTAATAATGAGCAGTTCTTC	CASSSRPNNEQFF
TRBV28	TRBJ2-3	NA	TRBD2	TGTGCCAGCAGCCCAGCGGGAGGCACAGATACGCAGTATTTT	CASSPAGGTDTQYF
TRBV7-2	TRBJ2-3	NA	TRBD2	TGTGCCAGCAGCGCCGGACTAGCGGGGGCCGCAGATACGCAGTATTTT	CASSAGLAGAADTQYF
TRBV2	TRBJ2-7	NA	TRBD2	TGTGCCAGCAGCGTCGGACTAGCGGGAGTAGGGCAGTACTTC	CASSVGLAGVGQYF
TRBV7-2	TRBJ2-1	NA	NA	TGTGCCAGCAGAAAAGGAGGGGGGTCCTACAATGAGCAGTTCTTC	CASRKGGGSYNEQFF
TRBV11-2	TRBJ2-1	NA	TRBD2	TGTGCCAGCAGCTTAGAACGCCTAGCGGGAGGCAATGAGCAGTTCTTC	CASSLERLAGGNEQFF
TRBV10-3	TRBJ2-3	NA	NA	TGTGCCATCAGTGACGAAGGACAGCTCACAGATACGCAGTATTTT	CAISDEGQLTDTQYF
TRBV30	TRBJ1-6	few	TRBD1	TGTGCCATCCGGACAGGGCCTGGGGGGATTTCACCCCTCCACTTT	CAIRTGPGGISPLHF
TRBV25-1	TRBJ1-1	NA	NA	TGTGCCAGCAGTGAATGGGAGGGGAACACTGAAGCTTTCTTT	CASSEWEGNTEAFF
TRBV7-6	TRBJ2-1	few	NA	TGTGCCAGCAGCTTAGACTTAGGACAGAGCTCCTACAATGAGCAGTTCTTC	CASSLDLGQSSYNEQFF
TRBV30	TRBJ1-2	NA	NA	TGTGCCTGGAGAACAGCGCAGGGCGCAGCATATGGCTACACCTTC	CAWRTAQGAAYGYTF
TRBV30	TRBJ2-7	NA	TRBD2	TGTGCCTGGGGTATGACTAGCGGGAGGGTCGACGAGCAGTACTTC	CAWGMTSGRVDEQYF
TRBV9	TRBJ2-2	many	NA	TGTGCCAGCAGCCCCACGGGACAGAACACCGGGGAGCTGTTTTTT	CASSPTGQNTGELFF
TRBV4-2	TRBJ2-1	NA	NA	TGTGCCAGCAGCCAAGATCCAGGCGCCCGGGGCAATGAGCAGTTCTTC	CASSQDPGARGNEQFF
TRBV19	TRBJ2-7	few	TRBD2	TGTGCCAGTAGCCTCGTGGGACTAGCGGGAGGAGGTGGAAGGCGCGCCGAGCAGTACTTC	CASSLVGLAGGGGRRAEQYF
TRBV7-2	TRBJ2-5	few	NA	TGTGCCAGCAGCCTACAGCGAGAAGAGACCCAGTACTTC	CASSLQREETQYF
TRBV19	TRBJ1-3	many	NA	TGTGCCAGTAGTACCGGACCCGGAAACACCATATATTTT	CASSTGPGNTIYF
TRBV7-8	TRBJ2-1	NA	NA	TGTGCCAGCTCTCTGACCCCAAGCTCCTACAATGAGCAGTTCTTC	CASSLTPSSYNEQFF
TRBV18	TRBJ1-5	NA	TRBD1	TGTGCCAGCTCACCAGACCAGGGGGCCCATCAGCCCCAGCATTTT	CASSPDQGAHQPQHF
TRBV7-8	TRBJ2-3	NA	NA	TGTGCCAGCAGCTTAACGCAGATGCGCACAGATACGCAGTATTTT	CASSLTQMRTDTQYF
TRBV30	TRBJ1-4	NA	NA	TGTGCCTGGAGTGTACCGTCTGATGGTGGTGAAAAACTGTTTTTT	CAWSVPSDGGEKLFF
TRBV7-8	TRBJ1-5	NA	NA	TGTGCCAGCAGCTTACAAACCTCAAGCAATCAGCCCCAGCATTTT	CASSLQTSSNQPQHF
TRBV7-2	TRBJ2-5	NA	NA	TGTGCCAGCAGCTTAGATGGCAACTACTTGGAGACCCAGTACTTC	CASSLDGNYLETQYF
TRBV11-2	TRBJ1-5	NA	NA	TGTGCCAGCAGCTCAGCAGGGCGGGGACAGCCCCAGCATTTT	CASSSAGRGQPQHF
TRBV19	TRBJ2-1	NA	NA	TGTGCCAGTAGTTCCTCAGGGCTTTCTTTCCGTGAGCAGTTCTTC	CASSSSGLSFREQFF
TRBV2	TRBJ1-6	NA	NA	TGTGCCAGCAGTGAAAGGCAGGGACCGCAAGCACCCCTCCACTTT	CASSERQGPQAPLHF
TRBV29-1	TRBJ2-2	NA	TRBD2	TGCAGCGTTGAAGAGGGACTAGCGGACAAGCGGGACACCGGGGAGCTGTTTTTT	CSVEEGLADKRDTGELFF
TRBV7-2	TRBJ1-5	NA	NA	TGTGCCAGCAGCTTAGACAGCTGGGTGGGACAGCCCCAGCATTTT	CASSLDSWVGQPQHF
TRBV7-2	TRBJ2-3	few	NA	TGTGCCAGCAGCCTCACCGGCCCAGCAGATACGCAGTATTTT	CASSLTGPADTQYF
TRBV5-1	TRBJ2-7	NA	NA	TGCGCCAGCAGCAACCCCTTCCAGGGAGCCTACGAGCAGTACTTC	CASSNPFQGAYEQYF
TRBV11-2	TRBJ2-5	few	NA	TGTGCCAGCAGCTCAGGACCGGACGGGGAGACCCAGTACTTC	CASSSGPDGETQYF
TRBV16	TRBJ2-5	NA	NA	TGTGCCAGCAGCCAATACGGGGGGCGAGAGACCCAGTACTTC	CASSQYGGRETQYF
TRBV11-2	TRBJ2-3	NA	NA	TGTGCCAGCAGCTTAGAGGGGAAGCTAGCAAGGGATACGCAGTATTTT	CASSLEGKLARDTQYF
TRBV4-2	TRBJ2-5	NA	NA	TGTGCCAGCAGCCCAGGGGGGGGAGAGACCCAGTACTTC	CASSPGGGETQYF
TRBV11-3	TRBJ2-3	NA	NA	TGTGCCAGCAGCTTAGATGGAGGAACAGGAGATACGCAGTATTTT	CASSLDGGTGDTQYF
TRBV6-1	TRBJ2-3	NA	NA	TGTGCCAGCAGTTATACTGGTCGTGAAGATACGCAGTATTTT	CASSYTGREDTQYF
TRBV30	TRBJ1-5	NA	NA	TGTGCCTGGAGTGTACTGGGTTTGGGAGGCAATCAGCCCCAGCATTTT	CAWSVLGLGGNQPQHF
TRBV7-6	TRBJ2-7	NA	TRBD1	TGTGCCAGCAGCAATAACCCGGGACAGTCTACCTACGAGCAGTACTTC	CASSNNPGQSTYEQYF
TRBV4-3	TRBJ1-1	NA	TRBD1	TGCGCCAGCAGCCAAGGGGGGACAGGGGTCACTGAAGCTTTCTTT	CASSQGGTGVTEAFF
TRBV30	TRBJ2-5	NA	NA	TGTGCCTGGACCGCTCCGGTTAGGGAGACCCAGTACTTC	CAWTAPVRETQYF